Below are 17 T cell receptor beta chains sequenced from a single sample in a study of Ad26.COV2.S vaccination and SARS-CoV-2 variants. Sample treatment: roughly 20 received Ad26.COV2.S at low or high dose, single or two shots; 5 received placebo; per-sample allocation not given. At day 63 after the first vaccine or placebo injection, samples were drawn. Method: immunoSEQ multiplex PCR; TCRdb's copy keeps in-frame clones and lacks some. Seen here are some 340,000 clones, about 85% observed once, and the top ten hold 2% to 2.5%. Here the sequenced sample was peripheral blood, taken in a trial of Ad26.COV2.S vaccine versus placebo. The receptors shown here come from a person between 18 and 60 years old who received the Ad26.COV2.S COVID-19 vaccine or a placebo.

The chain is built from TRBV7-8 and TRBJ1-6; TRBD1 is a possible D gene (5 bases). The germline V gene has CDR1 SGHVS and CDR2 FQNEAQ. The CDR3 is 15 residues long. Between the trimmed V and J ends, which lost 6 bases and 12 bases, there was a span of 21 bases. The CDR3 DNA follows: TGTGCCAGCAGTTTATCGAGAGGGACTGTTGGACCCCTCCACTTT. Its protein is CASSLSRGTVGPLHF.

The chain has TRBV11-2 and TRBJ1-1; D is unclear. Looked up from germline, CDR1 is SGHAT and CDR2 is FQNNGV. Trimming pared 1 base from V and 1 base from J, leaving 16 bases between. The CDR3 totals 17 residues. The CDR3 nucleotides read TGTGCCAGCAGCTTAGGTCGCGACTCCTATCCGAACACTGAAGCTTTCTTT. Protein sequence: CASSLGRDSYPNTEAFF.

The chain has TRBV7-3 and TRBJ1-6; D ambiguous. The CDR3 totals 12 residues. V lost 5 bases to trimming and J lost 8 bases, with 7 bases between them. The germline V gene encodes CDR1 SGHTA and CDR2 FQGTGA. The CDR3 sequence is CASSKRDSPLHF. The CDR3 bases are TGTGCCAGCAGCAAAAGAGATTCACCCCTCCACTTT. Complete variable domain (other parts from reference TRBV7-3 and TRBJ1-6): GAGVSQTPSNKVTEKGKYVELRCDPISGHTALYWYRQSLGQGPEFLIYFQGTGAADDSGLPNDRFFAVRPEGSVSTLKIQRTERGDSAVYLCASSKRDSPLHFGNGTRLTVT.

The genes are TRBV13 and TRBJ2-4; D is possibly TRBD2 (6 bases). With 4 bases removed from V and 7 bases from J, the gap between germline ends came to 14 bases. CDR3 length equals 14 residues. Germline V CDR1 and CDR2: PRHDT, FYEKMQ (reference sequence). CDR3 residues: CASSSWAGRNIQYF. The CDR3 coding sequence is TGTGCCAGCAGCTCCTGGGCGGGGAGGAACATTCAGTACTTC.

In regard to this clone: Mismatch with germline at one junction end may stem from a read error. The chain uses TRBV6-5 and TRBJ2-3, with 8 bases aligning to TRBD2. The CDR3 covers 15 residues. Germline CDR1 reads MNHEY; CDR2 reads SVGAGI. CDR3 region: CASSDSGGPADTQYF. As DNA, the CDR3 is TGTGCCAGCAGTGACTCGGGGGGGCCCGCAGATACGCAGTATTTT.

V and J are TRBV5-4 and TRBJ1-2, with 7 bases fitting TRBD1. V dropped 2 bases and J dropped 2; count of bases not matched to a gene: 3. Germline V gene lookup returns CDR1 SGHNT and CDR2 YYREEE (reference sequence). This CDR3 has 14 amino acids. The CDR3 nucleotides are TGTGCCAGCAGCTTAGTGGACAGGAACTATGGCTACACCTTC. Its translation: CASSLVDRNYGYTF.

The V call is TRBV7-9, the J call TRBJ1-4; 7 bases align to TRBD1. In germline, CDR1 is SEHNR, CDR2 FQNEAQ (reference sequence). J gave up 8 bases and V 4 bases, and 7 bases lay outside the gene matches. The CDR3 is 14 amino acids. The DNA for the CDR3 is TGTGCCAGCAGCTCCGGGACAGCTCACGAAAAACTGTTTTTT. As protein: CASSSGTAHEKLFF.

The chain has TRBV10-3 and TRBJ1-3, with D unclear. The CDR3 is made up of 15 amino acids. Germline-derived CDR1 and CDR2 are ENHRY and SYGVKD. Trimming took off 0 bases at V and 0 bases at J, with 6 bases between the two ends. CDR3 coding DNA: TGTGCCATCAGTGAGTCGGACGGCTCTGGAAACACCATATATTTT. This encodes CAISESDGSGNTIYF.

The chain combines TRBV19 with TRBJ1-5; no firm D call. V gave up 7 bases and J gave up 1 base, with 11 bases separating them. CDR1 and CDR2 from the germline V gene are LNHDA and SQIVND (reference sequence). This CDR3 has 14 amino acids. CDR3 sequence: CASIEGISNQPQHF. The CDR3 nucleotides read TGTGCCAGTATCGAGGGAATAAGCAATCAGCCCCAGCATTTT.

The table lists this clone with a few counts. The chain couples TRBV10-2 to TRBJ2-7; D unresolved. Germline lookup yields CDR1 WSHSY and CDR2 SAAADI. Trimming removed 4 bases at V and 2 bases at J, with 9 bases between. The CDR3 is 13 amino acids. The CDR3: CASSVNGPYEQYF. The CDR3 DNA reads TGCGCCAGCAGTGTAAACGGACCCTACGAGCAGTACTTC.

This CDR3 reads CATSGAANTEAFF. CDR3 nucleotide sequence: TGTGCCACCAGTGGGGCTGCGAACACTGAAGCTTTCTTT. The chain carries TRBV24-1 and TRBJ1-1; D unclear. The CDR3 runs to 13 residues. V was pared by 5 bases and J by 1 base, with 7 bases between. Germline V gives CDR1 KGHDR, CDR2 SFDVKD.

The J gene is TRBJ2-7, the V gene TRBV29-1; D remains unclear. This CDR3 is 13 amino acids long. The V gene lost 4 bases and the J gene lost 0 bases, with 10 bases spanning the gap. Germline V gene data show CDR1 as SQVTM and CDR2 as ANQGSEA. CDR3 sequence reads: CSVVGVSSYEQYF. In DNA form, the CDR3 reads TGCAGCGTTGTGGGCGTTAGCTCCTACGAGCAGTACTTC.

The chain employs TRBV6-6 and TRBJ1-4; TRBD1 is a possible D gene (6 bases). The CDR3 runs to 16 residues. V was shortened by 0 bases and J by 8 bases, with 16 bases between the two germline ends. Per the germline V gene, CDR1 is MNHNY and CDR2 is SVGAGI (reference sequence). In DNA form, the CDR3 reads TGTGCCAGCAGTTACTCGGGGGGGCCAGTCAGAGAAAAACTGTTTTTT. It yields the protein CASSYSGGPVREKLFF.

The chain recombines TRBV4-1 with TRBJ1-4; no clear D. V was pared by 0 bases and J by 3 bases, with 11 bases between. The germline V gene has CDR1 MGHRA and CDR2 YSYEKL. This CDR3 comprises 16 residues. CDR3: CASSQDFRNANEKLFF. CDR3 sequence (DNA): TGCGCCAGCAGCCAAGATTTTCGGAACGCTAATGAAAAACTGTTTTTT.

The rearrangement uses TRBV4-2 and TRBJ1-2; D is possibly TRBD1 (5 bases). The V gene's germline CDR1 is LGHNA and CDR2 YNFKEQ. V was shortened by 0 bases and J by 4 bases, with 6 bases between the two germline ends. The CDR3 is 13 amino acids. This CDR3 reads CASSQETAYGYTF. The CDR3 bases are TGTGCCAGCAGCCAAGAGACAGCCTATGGCTACACCTTC.

This clone was observed a few times. This rearrangement joins TRBV23-1 to TRBJ2-1; 8 bases agree with TRBD2. TRBV23-1 is assigned to the ORF class and has an uncertain function. Trimming removed 3 bases from V and 5 bases from J; junction bases left unmatched: 9. This CDR3 has 16 amino acids. The CDR3 DNA reads TGCGCCAGCAGTCAGCCAAAGGGACTAGAGAACAATGAGCAGTTCTTC. Translated: CASSQPKGLENNEQFF.

The V and J genes are TRBV2 and TRBJ2-1; 11 bases are a match to TRBD2. The CDR3 spans 17 residues. V gave up 5 bases and J gave up 2 bases; unmatched junction bases: 8. Germline V CDR1 and CDR2: SNHLY, FYNNEI. DNA of the CDR3: TGTGCCAGCAGTACAATACTAGCGGGGGTCGCCTACAATGAGCAGTTCTTC. Protein sequence: CASSTILAGVAYNEQFF.